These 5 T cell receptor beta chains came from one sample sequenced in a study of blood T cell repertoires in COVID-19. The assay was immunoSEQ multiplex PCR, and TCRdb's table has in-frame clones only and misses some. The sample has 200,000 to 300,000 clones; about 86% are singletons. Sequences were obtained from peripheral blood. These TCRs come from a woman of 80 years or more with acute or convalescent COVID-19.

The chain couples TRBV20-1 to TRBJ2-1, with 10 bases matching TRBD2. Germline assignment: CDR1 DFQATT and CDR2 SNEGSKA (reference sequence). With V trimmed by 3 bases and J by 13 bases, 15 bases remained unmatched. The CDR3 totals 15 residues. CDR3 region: CSASAPSGGHPTQFF. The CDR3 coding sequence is TGCAGTGCTAGTGCCCCTAGCGGGGGACACCCTACCCAGTTCTTC.

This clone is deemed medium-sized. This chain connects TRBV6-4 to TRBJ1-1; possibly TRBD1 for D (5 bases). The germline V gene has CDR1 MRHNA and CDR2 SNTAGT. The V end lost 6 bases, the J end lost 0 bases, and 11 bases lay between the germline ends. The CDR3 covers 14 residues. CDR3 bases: TGTGCCAGCAGCCCCGGAGGGGTGAACACTGAAGCTTTCTTT. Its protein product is CASSPGGVNTEAFF.

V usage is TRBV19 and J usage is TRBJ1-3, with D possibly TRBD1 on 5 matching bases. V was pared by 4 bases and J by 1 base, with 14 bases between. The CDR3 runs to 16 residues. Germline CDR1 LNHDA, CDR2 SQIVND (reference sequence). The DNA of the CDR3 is TGTGCCAGTAGTACAGGGTTGTCTTCTTCTGGAAACACCATATATTTT. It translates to CASSTGLSSSGNTIYF.

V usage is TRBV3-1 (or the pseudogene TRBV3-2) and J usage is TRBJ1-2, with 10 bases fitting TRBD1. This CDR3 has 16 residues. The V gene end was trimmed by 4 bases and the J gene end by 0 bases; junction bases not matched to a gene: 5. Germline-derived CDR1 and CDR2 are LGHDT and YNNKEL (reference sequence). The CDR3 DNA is TGTGCCAGCAGCCCGGGACAGGGGCTAACTAACTATGGCTACACCTTC. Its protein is CASSPGQGLTNYGYTF.

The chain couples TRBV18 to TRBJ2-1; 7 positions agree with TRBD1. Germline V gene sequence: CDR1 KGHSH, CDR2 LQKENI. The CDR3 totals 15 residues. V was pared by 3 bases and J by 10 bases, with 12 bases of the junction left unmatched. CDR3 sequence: CASSPVPTGKEEQFF. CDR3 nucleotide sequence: TGTGCCAGCTCACCGGTCCCGACAGGGAAAGAGGAGCAGTTCTTC.